Shown below are 20 T cell receptor beta chains from a single sample sequenced in a study of blood T cell repertoires in COVID-19. TCRdb's copy holds only in-frame clones and misses some; the assay was immunoSEQ multiplex PCR. The repertoire consists of fewer than 200,000 clones, with around two thirds occurring once and the leading ten covering 2.5% to 3%. Sample: peripheral blood. The source is a woman older than 75 with acute or convalescent COVID-19.

V and J are TRBV4-1 and TRBJ1-2; D remains unclear. V was cut by 0 bases and J by 4 bases, with 21 bases left in between. The CDR3 has 18 amino acids. Germline CDR1 and CDR2: MGHRA and YSYEKL. The CDR3 region is CASSQDNRHGVLFYGYTF. CDR3 in DNA: TGCGCCAGCAGCCAAGATAATAGGCATGGAGTACTATTCTATGGCTACACCTTC.

The chain links TRBV6-6 to TRBJ1-1; perhaps TRBD1 as D (5 bases). From germline, CDR1 is MNHNY and CDR2 SVGAGI (reference sequence). Trimming stripped 5 bases from V and 1 base from J, with 8 bases between. This CDR3 is built from 13 residues. CDR3 sequence: CASSTDRNTEAFF. In DNA form, the CDR3 reads TGTGCCAGCAGTACAGACAGGAACACTGAAGCTTTCTTT.

This chain joins TRBV5-1 and TRBJ1-2, with D possibly matching TRBD1 (5 bases). Trimming removed 0 bases at V and 7 bases at J, with 16 bases between. In germline, CDR1 is SGHRS, CDR2 YFSETQ. CDR3 length equals 15 residues. CDR3 nucleotide sequence: TGCGCCAGCAGCTTGGGGGACTCATTCGCTGGTGGCTACACCTTC. Translating gives CASSLGDSFAGGYTF.

The rearrangement uses TRBV30 and TRBJ1-1; D is unclear. The length of the CDR3 is 12 residues. Trimming took 4 bases from V and 3 from J, leaving 9 bases between them. Germline loops: CDR1 GTSNPN, CDR2 SVGIG (reference sequence). The CDR3 DNA follows: TGTGCCTGGACCTTGTCCTACACTGAAGCTTTCTTT. This sequence encodes CAWTLSYTEAFF.

This clone turned up a few times. This sequence joins TRBV2 and TRBJ2-1; a possible D gene is TRBD2 (5 bases). This CDR3 spans 15 amino acids. V lost 7 bases and J 10 bases, leaving 23 bases between the germline ends. CDR1 is SNHLY and CDR2 is FYNNEI in the germline V gene. The CDR3 DNA is TGTGCCAGCAACACCGACTACCCGGGGTATGGGGAGCAGTTCTTC. It yields the protein CASNTDYPGYGEQFF.

This chain joins TRBV5-1 and TRBJ1-6, with D possibly being TRBD1 (5 bases). V lost 0 bases, J lost 6 bases, and 7 bases lay in between. This CDR3 comprises 14 residues. Per germline, CDR1 SGHRS and CDR2 YFSETQ. This CDR3 reads CASSLGQSNSPLHF. The CDR3 coding sequence is TGCGCCAGCAGCTTGGGACAGTCTAATTCACCCCTCCACTTT.

V is TRBV6-5 and J is TRBJ2-1; D gene ambiguous. CDR1 is MNHEY and CDR2 is SVGAGI in the germline V gene. This CDR3 is 15 amino acids long. V lost 1 base, J lost 0 bases, and 7 bases lay in between. CDR3 region: CASSYWSSSYNEQFF. The CDR3 region has the DNA TGTGCCAGCAGTTACTGGTCGAGCTCCTACAATGAGCAGTTCTTC.

V and J are TRBV11-2 and TRBJ1-3, with TRBD1 matching over 7 bases. The germline gives CDR1 SGHAT, CDR2 FQNNGV. V was clipped by 5 bases and J by 0 bases; unmatched bases: 4. The CDR3 contains 15 residues. CDR3 protein: CASSMDRSSGNTIYF. CDR3 coding DNA: TGTGCCAGCAGCATGGACAGGAGCTCTGGAAACACCATATATTTT. Supplemented by reference TRBV11-2 and TRBJ1-3, the full variable domain reads EAGVAQSPRYKIIEKRQSVAFWCNPISGHATLYWYQQILGQGPKLLIQFQNNGVVDDSQLPKDRFSAERLKGVDSTLKIQPAKLEDSAVYLCASSMDRSSGNTIYFGEGSWLTVV.

This rearrangement joins TRBV19 to TRBJ2-7, with 7 bases matching TRBD2. CDR1 LNHDA and CDR2 SQIVND come from the germline V gene (reference sequence). V was pared by 3 bases and J by 2 bases, with 7 bases of the junction left unmatched. This CDR3 contains 15 residues. Here the CDR3 reads CASSIQAGITYEQYF. The CDR3 DNA reads TGTGCCAGTAGTATTCAAGCGGGAATTACCTACGAGCAGTACTTC.

The genes are TRBV18 and TRBJ2-3; TRBD2 matches 8 bases. The germline V gene encodes CDR1 KGHSH and CDR2 LQKENI. The CDR3 contains 15 residues. V was clipped by 4 bases and J by 0 bases; unmatched bases: 3. The CDR3 loop is CASSLASGSTDTQYF. Here the CDR3 DNA reads TGTGCCAGCTCACTTGCTAGCGGGAGCACAGATACGCAGTATTTT.

The chain carries TRBV7-9 and TRBJ2-7; TRBD1 aligns across 7 bases. V dropped 1 base and J dropped 6; count of bases not matched to a gene: 6. Germline CDR1 and CDR2: SEHNR and FQNEAQ (reference sequence). The CDR3 contains 14 residues. For the CDR3, the DNA is TGTGCCAGCAGCTTAGACTCAGGACAGGCCGAGCAGTACTTC. Amino acid sequence: CASSLDSGQAEQYF.

The chain joins TRBV4-2 to TRBJ2-3, with D perhaps matching TRBD1 (5 bases). This CDR3 has 17 residues. Trimming stripped 4 bases from V and 0 bases from J, with 17 bases between. Per the germline V gene, CDR1 is LGHNA and CDR2 is YNFKEQ. The CDR3 coding sequence is TGTGCCAGCAGCCGCGAGACGGACATCGCTAGCACAGATACGCAGTATTTT. This encodes CASSRETDIASTDTQYF.

The J gene is TRBJ1-3, the V gene TRBV27, with D unresolved. Germline values: CDR1 MNHEY, CDR2 SMNVEV (reference sequence). CDR3 size: 13 residues. V was shortened by 4 bases and J by 3 bases, with 7 bases between the two germline ends. Here the CDR3 reads CASSSPNGNTIYF. CDR3 coding DNA: TGTGCCAGCAGTTCCCCCAATGGAAACACCATATATTTT.

This sequence joins TRBV27 and TRBJ2-3, with 14 positions matching TRBD2. This CDR3 has 16 residues. The V and J ends lost 4 bases and 2 bases, in that order; junction bases with no gene match: 2. Germline V gene data show CDR1 as MNHEY and CDR2 as SMNVEV (reference sequence). The CDR3, as DNA: TGTGCCAGCAGTTCGGGACTAGCGGGAGACACAGATACGCAGTATTTT. Protein product: CASSSGLAGDTDTQYF.

This sequence joins TRBV18 and TRBJ2-1, with 12 nucleotides matching TRBD1. The V gene end was trimmed by 6 bases and the J gene end by 6 bases; junction bases not matched to a gene: 6. From germline, CDR1 is KGHSH and CDR2 LQKENI. The CDR3 totals 15 residues. The CDR3 region has the DNA TGTGCCAGCTCGTCCGGGACAGGGGGCTTCAATGAGCAGTTCTTC. This translates into CASSSGTGGFNEQFF.

This rearrangement joins TRBV7-2 to TRBJ2-7; D perhaps matches TRBD2 (5 bases). CDR3 length equals 13 residues. Trimming took 6 bases from V and 4 from J, leaving 13 bases between them. The germline CDR1 and CDR2 sequences are SGHTA and FQGNSA. The CDR3 sequence is CASSIVRRYEQYF. CDR3 nucleotides: TGTGCCAGCAGTATAGTCCGGAGGTACGAGCAGTACTTC.

The table lists this clone with a count of one. The gene calls are TRBV6-2 or TRBV6-3 and TRBJ1-2; the D is unclear. There are 13 residues in the CDR3. CDR1 and CDR2 from the germline V gene are MNHEY and SVGEGT. V lost 1 base to trimming and J lost 8 bases, with 11 bases between them. CDR3 amino acids: CASSYWPGGGYTF. The CDR3 DNA reads as TGTGCCAGCAGTTACTGGCCAGGAGGCGGCTACACCTTC.

The chain combines TRBV9 with TRBJ2-5; 7 bases match TRBD2. The ends lost 4 bases at V and 4 bases at J; junction bases unmatched: 7. This CDR3 contains 14 residues. Germline V lookup: CDR1 SGDLS, CDR2 YYNGEE. The CDR3 sequence: CASSFRWEGETQYF. CDR3 nucleotide sequence: TGTGCCAGCAGCTTCCGGTGGGAGGGAGAGACCCAGTACTTC.

V and J are TRBV5-4 and TRBJ2-7, with TRBD2 matching over 11 bases. Germline V gives CDR1 SGHNT, CDR2 YYREEE (reference sequence). The CDR3 loop spans 16 amino acids. V dropped 4 bases and J dropped 1; count of bases not matched to a gene: 7. The CDR3 bases are TGTGCCAGCAGCCCCTATAGCGGGAGGGATTCCTACGAGCAGTACTTC. Its protein product is CASSPYSGRDSYEQYF.

This clone was seen a handful of times. The chain joins TRBV6-6 to TRBJ1-5, with 7 bases fitting TRBD1. The CDR3 has 15 residues. V lost 5 bases and J lost 2; bases outside the gene matches: 6. Germline V gives CDR1 MNHNY, CDR2 SVGAGI (reference sequence). CDR3 bases: TGTGCCAGCAGTACGACTGACAGGGGCAATCAGCCCCAGCATTTT. As protein: CASSTTDRGNQPQHF.